This T cell receptor (beta chain) was sequenced during a study of blood T cell repertoires in COVID-19. Overall study: Recovered Cohort 3 donors showed two negative PCRs, clearance, or symptom resolution.

This clone has a handful of counts. V was clipped by 6 bases and J by 6 bases; unmatched bases: 15. This CDR3 has 16 residues. Germline V gene data show CDR1 as MDHEN and CDR2 as SYDVKM. The repertoire was sequenced with immunoSEQ multiplex PCR; TCRdb's copy has only in-frame clones and lacks some. The sample consists of roughly 210,000 clones, 87% of them appearing once. The rearrangement uses TRBV28 and TRBJ1-1; TRBD1 agrees at 8 bases. Material for sequencing was PBMCs or T cells enriched from blood (not recorded which). The origin of this receptor is a man younger than 40 in a cohort exposed to, infected with or recovered from COVID-19 (not recorded which). The CDR3 region is CASSRSQGAPIAEAFF. CDR3 DNA: TGTGCCAGCAGCCGGAGTCAGGGGGCTCCCATAGCTGAAGCTTTCTTT.